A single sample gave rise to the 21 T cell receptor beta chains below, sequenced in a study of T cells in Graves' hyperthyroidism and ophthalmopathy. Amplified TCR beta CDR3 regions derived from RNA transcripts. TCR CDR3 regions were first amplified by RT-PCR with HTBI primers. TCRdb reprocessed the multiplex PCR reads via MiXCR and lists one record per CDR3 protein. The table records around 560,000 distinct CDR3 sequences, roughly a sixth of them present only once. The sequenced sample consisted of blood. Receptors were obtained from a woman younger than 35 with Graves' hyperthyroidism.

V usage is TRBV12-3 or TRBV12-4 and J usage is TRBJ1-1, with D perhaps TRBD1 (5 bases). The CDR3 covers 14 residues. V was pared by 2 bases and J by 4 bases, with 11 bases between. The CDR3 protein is CASSLLGQGTEAFF. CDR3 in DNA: TGTGCCAGCAGTTTATTGGGTCAGGGCACTGAAGCTTTCTTT.

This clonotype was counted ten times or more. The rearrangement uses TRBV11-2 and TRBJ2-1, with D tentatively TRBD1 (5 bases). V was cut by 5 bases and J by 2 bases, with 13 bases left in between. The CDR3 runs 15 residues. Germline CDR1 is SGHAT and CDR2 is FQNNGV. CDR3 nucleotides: TGTGCCAGCAGCCCAGGCAGGGCGACCTACAATGAGCAGTTCTTC. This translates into CASSPGRATYNEQFF.

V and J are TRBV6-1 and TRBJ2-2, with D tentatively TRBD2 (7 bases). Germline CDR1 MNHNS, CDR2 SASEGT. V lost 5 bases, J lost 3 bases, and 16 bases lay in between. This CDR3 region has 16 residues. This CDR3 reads CASSKGGAGDTGELFF. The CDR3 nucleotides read TGTGCCAGCAGTAAAGGGGGGGCAGGAGACACCGGGGAGCTGTTTTTT.

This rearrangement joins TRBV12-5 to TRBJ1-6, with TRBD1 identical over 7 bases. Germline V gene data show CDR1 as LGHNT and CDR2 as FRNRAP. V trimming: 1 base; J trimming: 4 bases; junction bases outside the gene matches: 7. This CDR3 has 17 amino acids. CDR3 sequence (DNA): TGTGCTAGTGGTTTGGGACAGGGAGAGGGATATAATTCACCCCTCCACTTT. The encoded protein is CASGLGQGEGYNSPLHF.

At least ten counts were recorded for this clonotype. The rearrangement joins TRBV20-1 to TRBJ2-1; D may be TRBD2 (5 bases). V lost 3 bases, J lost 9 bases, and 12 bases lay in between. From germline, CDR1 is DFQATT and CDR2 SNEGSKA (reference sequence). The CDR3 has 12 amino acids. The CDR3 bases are TGCAGTGCTAGTGATTCCGGGATTGAGCAGTTCTTC. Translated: CSASDSGIEQFF.

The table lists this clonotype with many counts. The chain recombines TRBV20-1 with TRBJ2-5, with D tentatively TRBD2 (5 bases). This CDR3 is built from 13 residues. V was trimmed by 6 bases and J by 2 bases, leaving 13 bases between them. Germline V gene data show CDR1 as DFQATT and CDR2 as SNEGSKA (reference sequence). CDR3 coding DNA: TGCAGTGCCATCCCGGGAACTCAAGAGACCCAGTACTTC. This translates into CSAIPGTQETQYF.

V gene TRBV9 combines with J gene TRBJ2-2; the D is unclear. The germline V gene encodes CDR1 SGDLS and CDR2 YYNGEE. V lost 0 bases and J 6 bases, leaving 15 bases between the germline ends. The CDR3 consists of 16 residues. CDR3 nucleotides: TGTGCCAGCAGCGTAGACGGTGCCGGTGTGGCCGGGGAGCTGTTTTTT. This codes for CASSVDGAGVAGELFF. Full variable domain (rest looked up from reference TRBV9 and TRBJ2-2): DSGVTQTPKHLITATGQRVTLRCSPRSGDLSVYWYQQSLDQGLQFLIQYYNGEERAKGNILERFSAQQFPDLHSELNLSSLELGDSALYFCASSVDGAGVAGELFFGEGSRLTVL.

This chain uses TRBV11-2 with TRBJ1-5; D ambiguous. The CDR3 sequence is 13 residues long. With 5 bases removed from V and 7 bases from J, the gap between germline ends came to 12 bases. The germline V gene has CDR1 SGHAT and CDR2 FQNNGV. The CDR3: CASSPNFPQPQHF. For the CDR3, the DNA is TGTGCCAGCAGCCCGAACTTCCCCCAGCCCCAGCATTTT.

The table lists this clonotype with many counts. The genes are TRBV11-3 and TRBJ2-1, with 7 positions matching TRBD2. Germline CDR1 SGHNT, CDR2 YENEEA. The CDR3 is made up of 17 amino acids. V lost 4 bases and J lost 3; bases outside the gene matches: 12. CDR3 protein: CASSSPWAGDHYNEQFF. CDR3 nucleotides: TGTGCCAGCAGCTCCCCCTGGGCGGGGGACCACTACAATGAGCAGTTCTTC.

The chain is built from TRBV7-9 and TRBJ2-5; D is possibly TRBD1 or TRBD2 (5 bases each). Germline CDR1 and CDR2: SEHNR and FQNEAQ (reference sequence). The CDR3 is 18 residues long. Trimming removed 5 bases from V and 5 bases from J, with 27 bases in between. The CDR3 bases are TGTGCCAGCAGCATACCGGTGCAGGGTGAGGGGCGGGCCGAGACCCAGTACTTC. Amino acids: CASSIPVQGEGRAETQYF.

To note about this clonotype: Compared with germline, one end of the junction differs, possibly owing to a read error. CDR3 sequence reads: CASSSTGVPEQYF. For the CDR3, the DNA is TGTGCCAGCAGTTCCACAGGGGTTCCCGAGCAGTACTTC. J is TRBJ2-7 and V is TRBV10-3; 7 nucleotides match TRBD1. Germline V gene lookup returns CDR1 ENHRY and CDR2 SYGVKD. The CDR3 loop spans 13 amino acids.

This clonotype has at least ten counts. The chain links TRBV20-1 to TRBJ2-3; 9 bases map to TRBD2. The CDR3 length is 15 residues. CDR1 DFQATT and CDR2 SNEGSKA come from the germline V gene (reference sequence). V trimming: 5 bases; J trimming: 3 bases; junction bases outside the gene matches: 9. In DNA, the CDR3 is TGCAGTGCTGGCAGTTGGCGGGGGGGGACAGATACGCAGTATTTT. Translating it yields CSAGSWRGGTDTQYF.

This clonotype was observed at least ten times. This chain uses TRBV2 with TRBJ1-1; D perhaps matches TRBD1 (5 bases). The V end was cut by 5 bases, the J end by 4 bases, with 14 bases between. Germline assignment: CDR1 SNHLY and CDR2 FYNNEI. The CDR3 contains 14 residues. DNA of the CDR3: TGTGCCAGCAGTTACGGGGGGATGGGCACTGAAGCTTTCTTT. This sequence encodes CASSYGGMGTEAFF.

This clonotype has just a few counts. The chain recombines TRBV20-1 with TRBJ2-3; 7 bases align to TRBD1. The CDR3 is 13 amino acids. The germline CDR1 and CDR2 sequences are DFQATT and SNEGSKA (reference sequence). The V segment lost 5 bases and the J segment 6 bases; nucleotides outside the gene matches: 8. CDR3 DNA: TGCAGTGCTGCCGGGGACAGAGTGGATACGCAGTATTTT. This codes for CSAAGDRVDTQYF.

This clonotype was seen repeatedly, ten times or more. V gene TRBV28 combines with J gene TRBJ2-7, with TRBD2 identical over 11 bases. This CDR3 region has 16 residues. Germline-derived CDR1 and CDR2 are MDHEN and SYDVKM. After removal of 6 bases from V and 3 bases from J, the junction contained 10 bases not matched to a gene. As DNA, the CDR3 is TGTGCCAGCAGGGGGGGGACTAGCGGAAAATTCTACGAGCAGTACTTC. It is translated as CASRGGTSGKFYEQYF.

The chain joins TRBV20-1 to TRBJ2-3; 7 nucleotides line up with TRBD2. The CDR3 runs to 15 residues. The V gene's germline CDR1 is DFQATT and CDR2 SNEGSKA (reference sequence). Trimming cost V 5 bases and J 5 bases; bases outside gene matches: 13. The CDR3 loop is CSARRGVGFVDTQYF. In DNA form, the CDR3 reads TGCAGTGCTCGTCGGGGGGTCGGGTTTGTAGATACGCAGTATTTT.

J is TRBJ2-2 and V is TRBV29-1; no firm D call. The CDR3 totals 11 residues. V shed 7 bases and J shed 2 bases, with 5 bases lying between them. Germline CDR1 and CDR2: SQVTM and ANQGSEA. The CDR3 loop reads CSGRNTGELFF. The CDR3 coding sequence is TGCAGCGGGAGAAACACCGGGGAGCTGTTTTTT.

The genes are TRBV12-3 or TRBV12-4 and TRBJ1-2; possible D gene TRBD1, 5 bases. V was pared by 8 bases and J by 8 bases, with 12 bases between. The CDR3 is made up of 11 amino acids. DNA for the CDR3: TGTGCCAGCTTAGACGGGGGAGGCTACACCTTC. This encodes CASLDGGGYTF.

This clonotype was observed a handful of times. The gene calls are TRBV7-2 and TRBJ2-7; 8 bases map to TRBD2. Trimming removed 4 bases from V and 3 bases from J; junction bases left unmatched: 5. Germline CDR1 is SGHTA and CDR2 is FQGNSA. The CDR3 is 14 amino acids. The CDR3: CASSSRGGGYEQYF. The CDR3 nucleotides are TGTGCCAGCAGCTCACGGGGGGGCGGCTACGAGCAGTACTTC.

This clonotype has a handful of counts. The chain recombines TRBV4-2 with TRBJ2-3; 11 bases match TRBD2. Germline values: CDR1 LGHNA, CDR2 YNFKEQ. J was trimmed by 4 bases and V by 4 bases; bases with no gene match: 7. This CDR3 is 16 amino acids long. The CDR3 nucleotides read TGTGCCAGCAGCCTAGATAGCGGGAGGGGCGCAGATACGCAGTATTTT. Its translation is CASSLDSGRGADTQYF.

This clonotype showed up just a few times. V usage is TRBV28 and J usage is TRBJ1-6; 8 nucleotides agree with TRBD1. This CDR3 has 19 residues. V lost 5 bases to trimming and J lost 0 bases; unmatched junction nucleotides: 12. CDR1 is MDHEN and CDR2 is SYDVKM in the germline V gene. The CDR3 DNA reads TGTGCCAGCAGTACGATAACTACAGGGGGAAGCTCCTATAATTCACCCCTCCACTTT. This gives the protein CASSTITTGGSSYNSPLHF.